Listed below are T cell receptor beta chains from one sample, sequenced in a study of OX40 agonist ivuxolimab in advanced cancers. This table comes from immunoSEQ multiplex PCR, and its TCRdb copy is limited to in-frame clones, with some not included. The table includes over 65,000 clones, around 83% detected once. The specimen comprised CD4+ or CD8+ T cells sorted from blood, sampled in a trial of the OX40 agonist ivuxolimab. The origin of the receptors is an adult with an advanced solid tumor such as melanoma, head and neck, liver or kidney cancer. Each CDR3 is given with its conserved first and last residue. Fields, in order: CDR3 protein, CDR3 DNA, D gene, V gene, clone size, J gene. A D gene is named only where the DNA matches it firmly. Clone size is shown for a subset of rows, as once, few, many or a class of expanded clone.

CDR3 protein: CASSFGQTTYEQYF
CDR3 DNA: TGTGCCAGCAGCTTCGGACAGACCACCTACGAGCAGTACTTC
D gene: NA
V gene: TRBV7-9
clone size: NA
J gene: TRBJ2-7

CDR3 protein: CASSVEGKVRSDTQYF
CDR3 DNA: TGTGCCAGCAGCGTAGAGGGGAAAGTGAGATCGGATACGCAGTATTTT
D gene: NA
V gene: TRBV9
clone size: NA
J gene: TRBJ2-3

CDR3 protein: CASSRGGAVTGELFF
CDR3 DNA: TGTGCCAGTAGCCGCGGGGGGGCGGTCACCGGGGAGCTGTTTTTT
D gene: TRBD2
V gene: TRBV19
clone size: NA
J gene: TRBJ2-2

CDR3 protein: CAISEPSGRGNEQFF
CDR3 DNA: TGTGCCATCAGTGAACCTAGCGGGAGGGGAAATGAGCAGTTCTTC
D gene: TRBD2
V gene: TRBV10-3
clone size: NA
J gene: TRBJ2-1

CDR3 protein: CATSRGEQPQHF
CDR3 DNA: TGTGCCACCAGCAGAGGAGAACAGCCCCAGCATTTT
D gene: NA
V gene: TRBV15
clone size: NA
J gene: TRBJ1-5

CDR3 protein: CASSVTGTEKLFF
CDR3 DNA: TGTGCCAGCAGCGTGACAGGTACTGAAAAACTGTTTTTT
D gene: NA
V gene: TRBV5-4
clone size: NA
J gene: TRBJ1-4

CDR3 protein: CASSDPGTGELFF
CDR3 DNA: TGTGCCAGCAGTGATCCAGGGACCGGGGAGCTGTTTTTT
D gene: NA
V gene: TRBV7-3
clone size: once
J gene: TRBJ2-2

CDR3 protein: CASSFDRGNYGYTF
CDR3 DNA: TGTGCCAGCAGCTTCGACAGGGGTAACTATGGCTACACCTTC
D gene: TRBD1
V gene: TRBV13
clone size: NA
J gene: TRBJ1-2

CDR3 protein: CASSRQEAYEQYF
CDR3 DNA: TGTGCCAGCAGCCGACAGGAGGCCTACGAGCAGTACTTC
D gene: NA
V gene: TRBV7-6
clone size: NA
J gene: TRBJ2-7

CDR3 protein: CASSPSLAETQYF
CDR3 DNA: TGTGCCAGCAGTCCAAGCCTCGCAGAGACCCAGTACTTC
D gene: NA
V gene: TRBV6-1
clone size: NA
J gene: TRBJ2-5

CDR3 protein: CASSYSSGRVNIQYF
CDR3 DNA: TGTGCCAGCAGTTACTCAAGCGGGAGGGTAAACATTCAGTACTTC
D gene: TRBD2
V gene: TRBV6-5
clone size: once
J gene: TRBJ2-4

CDR3 protein: CASSQARGINTEAFF
CDR3 DNA: TGCGCCAGCAGCCAAGCGAGGGGGATAAACACTGAAGCTTTCTTT
D gene: NA
V gene: TRBV4-1
clone size: NA
J gene: TRBJ1-1

CDR3 protein: CASSPGTKSTDTQYF
CDR3 DNA: TGTGCCAGCAGCCCAGGGACTAAAAGCACAGATACGCAGTATTTT
D gene: TRBD2
V gene: TRBV11-2
clone size: NA
J gene: TRBJ2-3

CDR3 protein: CASSVSHPYNEQFF
CDR3 DNA: TGTGCCAGCAGTGTCTCCCATCCCTACAATGAGCAGTTCTTC
D gene: NA
V gene: TRBV6-4
clone size: NA
J gene: TRBJ2-1

CDR3 protein: CASSSNLGYLNTEAFF
CDR3 DNA: TGTGCCAGCAGCTCCAACCTGGGGTACTTGAACACTGAAGCTTTCTTT
D gene: NA
V gene: TRBV5-6
clone size: NA
J gene: TRBJ1-1

CDR3 protein: CASTTGPSTDTQYF
CDR3 DNA: TGTGCCAGTACCACGGGACCGAGCACAGATACGCAGTATTTT
D gene: NA
V gene: TRBV2
clone size: NA
J gene: TRBJ2-3

CDR3 protein: CASSLQGADTQYF
CDR3 DNA: TGCGCCAGCAGCCTACAGGGTGCAGATACGCAGTATTTT
D gene: NA
V gene: TRBV5-1
clone size: NA
J gene: TRBJ2-3

CDR3 protein: CASSLGIKTGTEAFF
CDR3 DNA: TGTGCCAGCAGCTTGGGGATTAAGACAGGGACTGAAGCTTTCTTT
D gene: TRBD1
V gene: TRBV5-8
clone size: NA
J gene: TRBJ1-1

CDR3 protein: CASSLTGRRSEAFF
CDR3 DNA: TGTGCCAGCAGCTTAACCGGCCGCCGGTCTGAAGCTTTCTTT
D gene: NA
V gene: TRBV7-3
clone size: NA
J gene: TRBJ1-1

CDR3 protein: CASSSWTVGYTF
CDR3 DNA: TGTGCCAGCAGTTCCTGGACCGTTGGCTACACCTTC
D gene: NA
V gene: TRBV28
clone size: NA
J gene: TRBJ1-2

CDR3 protein: CASSRVVAYEQYF
CDR3 DNA: TGTGCCAGCAGCCGGGTCGTGGCGTACGAGCAGTACTTC
D gene: NA
V gene: TRBV27
clone size: once
J gene: TRBJ2-7

CDR3 protein: CASSLRTSSGTGVGYTF
CDR3 DNA: TGTGCCAGCAGCTTGCGTACAAGCTCCGGGACAGGGGTCGGCTACACCTTC
D gene: TRBD1
V gene: TRBV11-2
clone size: NA
J gene: TRBJ1-2

CDR3 protein: CSARKGPQYF
CDR3 DNA: TGCAGTGCTAGAAAGGGACCACAGTACTTC
D gene: NA
V gene: TRBV20-1
clone size: NA
J gene: TRBJ2-4

CDR3 protein: CASSRDQNTGELFF
CDR3 DNA: TGCGCCAGCAGCCGGGACCAAAACACCGGGGAGCTGTTTTTT
D gene: NA
V gene: TRBV5-1
clone size: NA
J gene: TRBJ2-2

CDR3 protein: CASSQTSGDEQYF
CDR3 DNA: TGTGCCAGCAGCCAGACATCGGGGGACGAGCAGTACTTC
D gene: NA
V gene: TRBV7-9
clone size: NA
J gene: TRBJ2-7

CDR3 protein: CASSELVAGAGELFF
CDR3 DNA: TGTGCCAGCAGTGAGCTGGTAGCGGGAGCCGGGGAGCTGTTTTTT
D gene: TRBD2
V gene: TRBV2
clone size: NA
J gene: TRBJ2-2

CDR3 protein: CASSPAGKTGELFF
CDR3 DNA: TGTGCCAGCAGCCCGGCGGGGAAAACCGGGGAGCTGTTTTTT
D gene: NA
V gene: TRBV5-3
clone size: NA
J gene: TRBJ2-2

CDR3 protein: CASSPGTDGNTIYF
CDR3 DNA: TGTGCCAGCAGCCCCGGGACAGATGGAAACACCATATATTTT
D gene: TRBD1
V gene: TRBV7-9
clone size: NA
J gene: TRBJ1-3

CDR3 protein: CASSLRSQNIQYF
CDR3 DNA: TGTGCCAGCAGTTTGAGGAGTCAAAACATTCAGTACTTC
D gene: NA
V gene: TRBV27
clone size: NA
J gene: TRBJ2-4

CDR3 protein: CASSLKGPGQGYNEQFF
CDR3 DNA: TGTGCCAGCAGCTTAAAAGGCCCGGGACAGGGGTACAATGAGCAGTTCTTC
D gene: TRBD1
V gene: TRBV7-3
clone size: NA
J gene: TRBJ2-1

CDR3 protein: CATSPLAGGSDTQYF
CDR3 DNA: TGTGCCACCAGCCCCTTGGCGGGAGGCTCAGATACGCAGTATTTT
D gene: TRBD2
V gene: TRBV15
clone size: few
J gene: TRBJ2-3

CDR3 protein: CASSLQGFSYNEQFF
CDR3 DNA: TGTGCCAGCAGTCTACAGGGGTTCTCCTACAATGAGCAGTTCTTC
D gene: TRBD1
V gene: TRBV2
clone size: NA
J gene: TRBJ2-1

CDR3 protein: CASTIGASGGYEQYF
CDR3 DNA: TGTGCCAGCACCATCGGGGCTAGCGGGGGTTACGAGCAGTACTTC
D gene: TRBD2
V gene: TRBV6-5
clone size: NA
J gene: TRBJ2-7

CDR3 protein: CASSFGSTQTGNTIYF
CDR3 DNA: TGTGCCAGCAGCTTTGGGTCGACACAGACTGGAAACACCATATATTTT
D gene: NA
V gene: TRBV5-5
clone size: once
J gene: TRBJ1-3

CDR3 protein: CASSRTEEQYF
CDR3 DNA: TGTGCCAGCTCAAGGACAGAAGAGCAGTACTTC
D gene: NA
V gene: TRBV18
clone size: NA
J gene: TRBJ2-7

CDR3 protein: CASGVRGQGQKGGTDTQYF
CDR3 DNA: TGTGCCAGCGGGGTCCGCGGACAGGGGCAAAAGGGGGGGACAGATACGCAGTATTTT
D gene: TRBD1
V gene: TRBV2
clone size: NA
J gene: TRBJ2-3

CDR3 protein: CASSLAGAASTDTQYF
CDR3 DNA: TGCGCCAGCAGCTTGGCCGGGGCAGCTAGCACAGATACGCAGTATTTT
D gene: NA
V gene: TRBV5-1
clone size: NA
J gene: TRBJ2-3

CDR3 protein: CASSFQGGEQYF
CDR3 DNA: TGTGCCAGCAGCTTCCAGGGTGGCGAGCAGTACTTC
D gene: NA
V gene: TRBV7-6
clone size: NA
J gene: TRBJ2-7

CDR3 protein: CASSYRHPGTDTQYF
CDR3 DNA: TGTGCCAGCAGTTACCGACATCCGGGCACAGATACGCAGTATTTT
D gene: NA
V gene: TRBV6-6
clone size: NA
J gene: TRBJ2-3

CDR3 protein: CASSVAGAGYNEQFF
CDR3 DNA: TGTGCCAGCAGCGTGGCGGGAGCAGGCTACAATGAGCAGTTCTTC
D gene: TRBD2
V gene: TRBV9
clone size: once
J gene: TRBJ2-1

CDR3 protein: CASGRGNEQFF
CDR3 DNA: TGTGCCAGCGGTCGGGGGAATGAGCAGTTCTTC
D gene: NA
V gene: TRBV6-4
clone size: NA
J gene: TRBJ2-1

CDR3 protein: CASNRGEYTGELFF
CDR3 DNA: TGCGCCAGCAACAGGGGCGAGTACACCGGGGAGCTGTTTTTT
D gene: TRBD1
V gene: TRBV5-1
clone size: NA
J gene: TRBJ2-2

CDR3 protein: CASSRDRVNQPQHF
CDR3 DNA: TGTGCCAGCAGCCGCGACAGGGTGAATCAGCCCCAGCATTTT
D gene: TRBD1
V gene: TRBV7-2
clone size: NA
J gene: TRBJ1-5

CDR3 protein: CASSIWGPGNTIYF
CDR3 DNA: TGTGCCAGTAGTATCTGGGGGCCTGGAAACACCATATATTTT
D gene: NA
V gene: TRBV19
clone size: NA
J gene: TRBJ1-3

CDR3 protein: CASNPQARRVGEQYF
CDR3 DNA: TGTGCCAGCAATCCTCAGGCCCGACGGGTCGGGGAGCAGTACTTC
D gene: NA
V gene: TRBV6-5
clone size: NA
J gene: TRBJ2-7

CDR3 protein: CASSLRPVLLNTEAFF
CDR3 DNA: TGCGCCAGCAGCTTGCGGCCGGTCCTCCTGAACACTGAAGCTTTCTTT
D gene: NA
V gene: TRBV5-1
clone size: NA
J gene: TRBJ1-1

CDR3 protein: CASSIGQGGVTDTQYF
CDR3 DNA: TGTGCCAGTAGTATAGGACAGGGGGGGGTCACAGATACGCAGTATTTT
D gene: TRBD1
V gene: TRBV19
clone size: NA
J gene: TRBJ2-3

CDR3 protein: CASSSPGTGDNEQFF
CDR3 DNA: TGTGCCAGCAGTTCCCCCGGGACAGGAGACAATGAGCAGTTCTTC
D gene: TRBD1
V gene: TRBV6-6
clone size: once
J gene: TRBJ2-1

CDR3 protein: CASSLAYGYTF
CDR3 DNA: TGTGCCAGCAGCTTGGCGTATGGCTACACCTTC
D gene: NA
V gene: TRBV5-6
clone size: once
J gene: TRBJ1-2

CDR3 protein: CAISQRTDTQYF
CDR3 DNA: TGTGCCATAAGCCAGCGCACAGATACGCAGTATTTT
D gene: NA
V gene: TRBV10-3
clone size: NA
J gene: TRBJ2-3

CDR3 protein: CASSLNTEAFF
CDR3 DNA: TGTGCCAGCAGTCTAAACACTGAAGCTTTCTTT
D gene: NA
V gene: TRBV25-1
clone size: NA
J gene: TRBJ1-1

CDR3 protein: CAWSVQTEAFF
CDR3 DNA: TGTGCCTGGAGTGTACAAACTGAAGCTTTCTTT
D gene: NA
V gene: TRBV30
clone size: NA
J gene: TRBJ1-1

CDR3 protein: CASSPRSGREVTIYF
CDR3 DNA: TGTGCCAGCAGCCCCCGAAGCGGCAGGGAAGTCACCATATATTTT
D gene: NA
V gene: TRBV9
clone size: NA
J gene: TRBJ1-3

CDR3 protein: CASSPTDLSSYEQYF
CDR3 DNA: TGTGCCAGTTCGCCGACAGATCTAAGCTCCTACGAGCAGTACTTC
D gene: NA
V gene: TRBV19
clone size: NA
J gene: TRBJ2-7

CDR3 protein: CASSSETGTGNTIYF
CDR3 DNA: TGTGCCAGCAGTTCCGAAACAGGGACTGGAAACACCATATATTTT
D gene: NA
V gene: TRBV6-5
clone size: once
J gene: TRBJ1-3

CDR3 protein: CASSLTSGKTGDTQYF
CDR3 DNA: TGTGCCAGCAGCTTGACTAGCGGGAAAACAGGAGATACGCAGTATTTT
D gene: TRBD2
V gene: TRBV11-2
clone size: NA
J gene: TRBJ2-3

CDR3 protein: CASSPPSGRVSDTQYF
CDR3 DNA: TGTGCCAGCAGCCCTCCTAGCGGGAGGGTTTCAGATACGCAGTATTTT
D gene: TRBD2
V gene: TRBV14
clone size: NA
J gene: TRBJ2-3

CDR3 protein: CASSFTGGAEAFF
CDR3 DNA: TGTGCCAGCAGTTTCACAGGGGGCGCCGAAGCTTTCTTT
D gene: TRBD1
V gene: TRBV7-2
clone size: once
J gene: TRBJ1-1

CDR3 protein: CASSIAQTSTDTQYF
CDR3 DNA: TGTGCCAGTAGTATCGCGCAGACAAGCACAGATACGCAGTATTTT
D gene: NA
V gene: TRBV19
clone size: NA
J gene: TRBJ2-3